This TCR beta chain is drawn from a study of Ad26.COV2.S vaccination and SARS-CoV-2 variants. Study information: Participants got Ad26.COV2.S intramuscularly, once or twice 56 days apart. Study-wide results and caveats: After vaccination, substantial breadth of spike-specific CD8+ and CD4+ responses was reported. Overall T cell responses may have been underestimated by the analyses of TCR breadth and depth.

Germline V gives CDR1 KGHSH, CDR2 LQKENI. With 0 bases clipped from V and 5 bases from J, the junction kept 6 bases outside the gene matches. The length of the CDR3 is 17 residues. Documented treatment: some 19 received Ad26.COV2.S at low or high dose, single or two shots; about 5 received placebo; per-sample allocation not given. Sampling happened 63 days after the first vaccine or placebo injection. In regard to this clone: The antigen remains undetermined.

TCRdb's copy holds only in-frame clones and misses some; the assay was immunoSEQ multiplex PCR. Here the sample spans 250,000 to 300,000 clones, about 87% being singletons. The clonotype was recovered from a person aged 18-60 years who received the Ad26.COV2.S COVID-19 vaccine or a placebo. The rearrangement joins TRBV18 to TRBJ2-2; 10 positions match TRBD2. The sequenced sample was peripheral blood, obtained in a trial of Ad26.COV2.S vaccine versus placebo. The CDR3 sequence: CASSPPGLAGVTGELFF. The CDR3 DNA reads as TGTGCCAGCTCACCACCCGGGCTAGCGGGAGTGACCGGGGAGCTGTTTTTT.